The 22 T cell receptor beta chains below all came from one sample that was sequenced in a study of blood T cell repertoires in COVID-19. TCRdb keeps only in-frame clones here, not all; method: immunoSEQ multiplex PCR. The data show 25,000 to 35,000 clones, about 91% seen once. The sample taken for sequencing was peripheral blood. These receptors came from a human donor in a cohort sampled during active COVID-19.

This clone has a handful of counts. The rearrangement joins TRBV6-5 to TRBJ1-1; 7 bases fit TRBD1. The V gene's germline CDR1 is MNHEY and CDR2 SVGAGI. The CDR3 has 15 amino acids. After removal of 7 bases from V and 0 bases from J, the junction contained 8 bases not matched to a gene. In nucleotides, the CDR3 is TGTGCCAGCACCCGACAGGGATCCCTGAACACTGAAGCTTTCTTT. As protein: CASTRQGSLNTEAFF.

The CDR3 here is CASSLVQNTEAFF. CDR3 in DNA: TGTGCCAGCAGCTTAGTACAGAACACTGAAGCTTTCTTT. The J gene is TRBJ1-1, the V gene TRBV7-8; the D is unclear. The V end was cut by 1 base, the J end by 1 base, with 4 bases between. The CDR3 has 13 amino acids. Germline lookup yields CDR1 SGHVS and CDR2 FQNEAQ.

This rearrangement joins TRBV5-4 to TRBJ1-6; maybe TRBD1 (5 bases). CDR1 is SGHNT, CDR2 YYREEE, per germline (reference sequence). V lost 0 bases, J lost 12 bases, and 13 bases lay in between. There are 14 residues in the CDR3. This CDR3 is CASSLETDFGPLHF. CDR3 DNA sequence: TGTGCCAGCAGCTTGGAGACAGATTTCGGACCCCTCCACTTT. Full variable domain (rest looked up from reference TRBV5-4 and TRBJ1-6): ETGVTQSPTHLIKTRGQQVTLRCSSQSGHNTVSWYQQALGQGPQFIFQYYREEENGRGNFPPRFSGLQFPNYSSELNVNALELDDSALYLCASSLETDFGPLHFGNGTRLTVT.

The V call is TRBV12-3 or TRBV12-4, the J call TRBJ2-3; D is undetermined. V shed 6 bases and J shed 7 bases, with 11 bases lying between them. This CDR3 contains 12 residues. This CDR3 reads CASRYRVHTQYF. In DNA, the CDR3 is TGTGCCAGCAGGTACCGGGTACATACGCAGTATTTT.

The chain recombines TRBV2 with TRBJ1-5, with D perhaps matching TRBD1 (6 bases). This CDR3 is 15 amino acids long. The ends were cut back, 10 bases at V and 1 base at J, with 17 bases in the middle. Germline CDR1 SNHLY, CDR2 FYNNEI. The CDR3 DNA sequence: TGTGCCACCGCCCCACAGGGCTTGAGCAATCAGCCCCAGCATTTT. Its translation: CATAPQGLSNQPQHF.

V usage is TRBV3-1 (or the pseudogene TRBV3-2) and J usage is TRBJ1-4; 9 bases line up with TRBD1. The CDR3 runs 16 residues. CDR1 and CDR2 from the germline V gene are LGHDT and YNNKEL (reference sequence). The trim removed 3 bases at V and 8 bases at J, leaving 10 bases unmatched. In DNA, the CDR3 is TGTGCCAGCAGCCACGGTCCCACAGGGGGCCAAGAAAAACTGTTTTTT. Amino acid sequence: CASSHGPTGGQEKLFF.

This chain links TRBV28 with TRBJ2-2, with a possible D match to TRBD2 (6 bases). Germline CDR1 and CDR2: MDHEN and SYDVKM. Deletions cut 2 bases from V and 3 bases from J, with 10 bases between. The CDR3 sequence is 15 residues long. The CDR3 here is CASSLAGLDTGELFF. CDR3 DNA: TGTGCCAGCAGTTTAGCGGGGTTGGACACCGGGGAGCTGTTTTTT.

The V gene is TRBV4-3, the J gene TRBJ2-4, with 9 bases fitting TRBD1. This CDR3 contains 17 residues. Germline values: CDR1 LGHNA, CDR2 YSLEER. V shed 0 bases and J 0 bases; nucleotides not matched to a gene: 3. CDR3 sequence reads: CASSQEGQGLAKNIQYF. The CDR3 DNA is TGCGCCAGCAGCCAAGAGGGACAGGGCTTAGCCAAAAACATTCAGTACTTC.

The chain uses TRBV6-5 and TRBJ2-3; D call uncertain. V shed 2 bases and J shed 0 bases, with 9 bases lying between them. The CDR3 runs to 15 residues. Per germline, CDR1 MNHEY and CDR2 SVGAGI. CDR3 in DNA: TGTGCCAGCAGTTACGAGCGTTCTAGCACAGATACGCAGTATTTT. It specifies CASSYERSSTDTQYF.

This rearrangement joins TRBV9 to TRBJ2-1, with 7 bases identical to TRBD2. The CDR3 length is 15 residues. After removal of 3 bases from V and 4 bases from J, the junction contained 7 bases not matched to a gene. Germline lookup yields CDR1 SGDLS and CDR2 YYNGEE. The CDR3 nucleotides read TGTGCCAGCAGCGACTCCGCTAGCGGATACAATGAGCAGTTCTTC. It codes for CASSDSASGYNEQFF. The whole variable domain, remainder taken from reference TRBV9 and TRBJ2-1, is DSGVTQTPKHLITATGQRVTLRCSPRSGDLSVYWYQQSLDQGLQFLIQYYNGEERAKGNILERFSAQQFPDLHSELNLSSLELGDSALYFCASSDSASGYNEQFFGPGTRLTVL.

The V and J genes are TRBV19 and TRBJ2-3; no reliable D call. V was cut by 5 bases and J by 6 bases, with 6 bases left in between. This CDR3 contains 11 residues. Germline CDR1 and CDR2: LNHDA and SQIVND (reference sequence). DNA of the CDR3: TGTGCCAGTAGTTTTCTGGATACGCAGTATTTT. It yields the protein CASSFLDTQYF.

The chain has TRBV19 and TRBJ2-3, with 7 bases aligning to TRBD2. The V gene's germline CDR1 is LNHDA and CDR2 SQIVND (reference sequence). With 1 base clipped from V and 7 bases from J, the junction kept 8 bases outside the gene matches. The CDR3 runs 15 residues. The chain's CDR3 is CASSIGSRGVYTQYF. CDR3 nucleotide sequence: TGTGCCAGTAGTATAGGTAGTCGGGGGGTCTATACGCAGTATTTT.

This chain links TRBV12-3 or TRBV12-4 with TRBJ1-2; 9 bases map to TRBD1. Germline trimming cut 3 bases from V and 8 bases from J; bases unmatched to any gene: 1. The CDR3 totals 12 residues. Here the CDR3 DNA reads TGTGCCAGCAGTTTTACAGGGGGCGGCTACACCTTC. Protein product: CASSFTGGGYTF.

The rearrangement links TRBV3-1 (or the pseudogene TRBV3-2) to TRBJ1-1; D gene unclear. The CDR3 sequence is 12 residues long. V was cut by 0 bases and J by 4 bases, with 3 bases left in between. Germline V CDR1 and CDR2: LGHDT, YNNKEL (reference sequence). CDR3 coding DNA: TGTGCCAGCAGCCAAGATATCACTGAAGCTTTCTTT. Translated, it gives CASSQDITEAFF.

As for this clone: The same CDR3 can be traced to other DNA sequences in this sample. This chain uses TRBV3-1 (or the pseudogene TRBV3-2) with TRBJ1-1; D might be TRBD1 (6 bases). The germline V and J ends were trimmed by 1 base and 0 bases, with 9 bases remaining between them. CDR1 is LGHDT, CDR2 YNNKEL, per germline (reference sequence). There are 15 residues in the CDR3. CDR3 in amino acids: CASSQGTGLNTEAFF. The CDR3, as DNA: TGTGCCAGCAGCCAAGGTACAGGGTTGAACACTGAAGCTTTCTTT.

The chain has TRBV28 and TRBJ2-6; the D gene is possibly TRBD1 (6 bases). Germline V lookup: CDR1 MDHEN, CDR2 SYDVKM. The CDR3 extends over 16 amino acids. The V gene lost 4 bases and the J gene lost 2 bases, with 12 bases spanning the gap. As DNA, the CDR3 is TGTGCCAGCAGTTCCAACCCAGGGGCTGGGGCCAACGTCCTGACTTTC. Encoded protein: CASSSNPGAGANVLTF.

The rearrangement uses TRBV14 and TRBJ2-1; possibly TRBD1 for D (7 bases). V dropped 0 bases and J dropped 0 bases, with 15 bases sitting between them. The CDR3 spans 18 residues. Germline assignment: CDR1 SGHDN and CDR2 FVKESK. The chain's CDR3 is CASSQDFAGQSSYNEQFF. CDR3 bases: TGTGCCAGCAGCCAAGATTTCGCGGGACAGAGCTCCTACAATGAGCAGTTCTTC.

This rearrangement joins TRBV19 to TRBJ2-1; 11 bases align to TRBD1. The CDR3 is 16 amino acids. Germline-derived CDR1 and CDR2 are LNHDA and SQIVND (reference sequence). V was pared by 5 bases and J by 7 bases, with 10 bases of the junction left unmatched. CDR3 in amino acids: CASSAHRDRGGNEQFF. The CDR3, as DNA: TGTGCCAGTAGTGCCCATAGGGACAGGGGGGGAAATGAGCAGTTCTTC.

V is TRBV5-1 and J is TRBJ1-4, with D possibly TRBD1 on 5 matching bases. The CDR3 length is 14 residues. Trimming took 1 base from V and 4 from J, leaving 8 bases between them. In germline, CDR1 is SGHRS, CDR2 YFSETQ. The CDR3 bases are TGCGCCAGCAGCTTGACGGGACTTAATGAAAAACTGTTTTTT. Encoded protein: CASSLTGLNEKLFF. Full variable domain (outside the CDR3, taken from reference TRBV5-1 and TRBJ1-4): KAGVTQTPRYLIKTRGQQVTLSCSPISGHRSVSWYQQTPGQGLQFLFEYFSETQRNKGNFPGRFSGRQFSNSRSEMNVSTLELGDSALYLCASSLTGLNEKLFFGSGTQLSVL.

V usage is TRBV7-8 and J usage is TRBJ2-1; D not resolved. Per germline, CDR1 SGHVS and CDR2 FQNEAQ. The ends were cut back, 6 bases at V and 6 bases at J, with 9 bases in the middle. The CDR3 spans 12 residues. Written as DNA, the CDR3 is TGTGCCAGCAGTCTAAGTATCAATGAGCAGTTCTTC. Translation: CASSLSINEQFF. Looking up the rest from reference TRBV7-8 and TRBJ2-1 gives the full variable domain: GAGVSQSPRYKVAKRGQDVALRCDPISGHVSLFWYQQALGQGPEFLTYFQNEAQLDKSGLPSDRFFAERPEGSVSTLKIQRTQQEDSAVYLCASSLSINEQFFGPGTRLTVL.

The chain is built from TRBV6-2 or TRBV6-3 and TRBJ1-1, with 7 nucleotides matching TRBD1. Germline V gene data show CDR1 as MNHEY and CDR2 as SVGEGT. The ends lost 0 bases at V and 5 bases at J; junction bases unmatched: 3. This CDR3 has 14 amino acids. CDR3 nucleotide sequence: TGTGCCAGCAGTTACTCAGGGGGCGTGACTGAAGCTTTCTTT. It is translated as CASSYSGGVTEAFF.

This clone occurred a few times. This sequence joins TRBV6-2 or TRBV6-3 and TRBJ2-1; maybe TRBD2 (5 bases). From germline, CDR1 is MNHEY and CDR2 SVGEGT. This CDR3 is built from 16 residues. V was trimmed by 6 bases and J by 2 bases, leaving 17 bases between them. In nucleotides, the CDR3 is TGTGCCAGCAGCAAGCTCCGCCGCGGGCCCTACAATGAGCAGTTCTTC. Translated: CASSKLRRGPYNEQFF.